This T cell receptor (beta chain) was profiled in a study of shared clonotypes between healthy human individuals. The study's findings and limits: Generation probabilities were higher for clonotypes shared across all four sorted-subset donors than for unshared ones. Limitation of the genetic and exposure-history diversity represented came from the few donors. Relative to memory subsets, naive subsets generally showed larger estimated richness. Clonotype sharing across donors was expected to vary with sequencing depth.

Germline values: CDR1 MGHDK, CDR2 SYGVNS. V gave up 3 bases and J gave up 3 bases, with 11 bases separating them. The CDR3 sequence is 14 residues long. Details on this clone: No antigen is known for it.

The table came from immunoSEQ multiplex PCR; TCRdb's copy has only in-frame clones and leaves some out. The sample shows roughly 600,000 clones, roughly 98% of them seen only once. CD45RO-negative CD8 cells positively selected for CCR7 made up the naive population, which excluded terminally differentiated effector memory CD45RA+ cells. J is TRBJ1-1 and V is TRBV25-1; a weak D match, TRBD1 (6 bases). The clonotype was recovered from a man aged 25 to 40 in good health. What was sequenced was naive CD8+ T cells sorted from blood. CDR3 region: CASSEWDTYTEAFF. CDR3 nucleotide sequence: TGTGCCAGCAGTGAGTGGGACACCTACACTGAAGCTTTCTTT. The full variable domain, in which reference TRBV25-1 and TRBJ1-1 provide the parts outside the CDR3, is EADIYQTPRYLVIGTGKKITLECSQTMGHDKMYWYQQDPGMELHLIHYSYGVNSTEKGDLSSESTVSRIRTEHFPLTLESARPSHTSQYLCASSEWDTYTEAFFGQGTRLTVV.